This TCR beta chain was profiled in a study of cytomegalovirus exposure and HLA in healthy donors. For the study at large: Roughly 180 million T cells yielded 90 million to 130 million unique TCR beta sequences, as an earlier analysis found.

60 Vbeta and 13 Jbeta primers were used in PCR. Per the authors' pipeline: Among the unique TCR beta chains that a later analysis counted, about 84 million in all, about 12 million were shared. Data came from immunoSEQ multiplex PCR; TCRdb stores just in-frame clones and leaves some out. Clone size and V and J calls were adopted from that table, with D and trimming inferred from the DNA. The sample has about 190,000 clones, around 87% seen once. Looked up from germline, CDR1 is MNHEY and CDR2 is SMNVEV (reference sequence). V lost 6 bases and J 6 bases, leaving 14 bases between the germline ends. This CDR3 region has 13 residues. Study observations and caveats: Later on, a genetic analysis was performed. It linked a missense variant in DCLRE1C with V- and J-gene trimming of TCR beta. A later examination showed that TCR association rates differed by HLA locus, with DRB1 most and HLA-C fewest.

Of note for this clone: Its matching antigen is unknown.

The sequencing input was PBMCs. This chain joins TRBV27 and TRBJ1-1; no reliable D call. The TCR was taken from a young man in good health and CMV-seronegative. The CDR3 DNA sequence: TGTGCCAGCAGGCTTACTGGACTTGCTGAAGCTTTCTTT. As protein: CASRLTGLAEAFF.